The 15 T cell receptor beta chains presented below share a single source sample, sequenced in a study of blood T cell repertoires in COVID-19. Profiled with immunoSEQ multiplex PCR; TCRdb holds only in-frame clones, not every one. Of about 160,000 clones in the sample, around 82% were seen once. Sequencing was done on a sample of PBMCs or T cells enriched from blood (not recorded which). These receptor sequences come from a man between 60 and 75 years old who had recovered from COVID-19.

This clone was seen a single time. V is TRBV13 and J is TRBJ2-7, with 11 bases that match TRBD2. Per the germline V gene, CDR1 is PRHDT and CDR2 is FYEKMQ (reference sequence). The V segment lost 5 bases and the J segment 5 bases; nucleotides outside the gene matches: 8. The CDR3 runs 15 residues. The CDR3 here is CASSLSGTSGDEQYF. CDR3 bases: TGTGCCAGCAGCCTATCCGGGACTAGCGGCGACGAGCAGTACTTC.

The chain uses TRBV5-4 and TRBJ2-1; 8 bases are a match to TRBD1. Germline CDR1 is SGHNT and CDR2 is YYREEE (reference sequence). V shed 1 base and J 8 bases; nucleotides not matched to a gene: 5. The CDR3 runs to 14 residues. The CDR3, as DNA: TGTGCCAGCAGCTTGCCAGGGGGCTTGGATGAGCAGTTCTTC. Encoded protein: CASSLPGGLDEQFF.

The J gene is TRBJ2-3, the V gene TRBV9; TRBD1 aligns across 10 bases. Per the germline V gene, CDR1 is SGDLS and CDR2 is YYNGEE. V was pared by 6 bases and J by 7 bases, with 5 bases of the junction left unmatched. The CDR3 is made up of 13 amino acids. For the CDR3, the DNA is TGTGCCAGCACGGGACAGGGGTTGAATACGCAGTATTTT. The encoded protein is CASTGQGLNTQYF.

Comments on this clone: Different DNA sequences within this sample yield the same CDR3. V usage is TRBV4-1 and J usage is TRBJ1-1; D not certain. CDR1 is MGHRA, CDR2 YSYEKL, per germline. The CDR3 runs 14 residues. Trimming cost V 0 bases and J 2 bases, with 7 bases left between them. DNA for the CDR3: TGCGCCAGCAGCCAAGATCCGGGAAACACTGAAGCTTTCTTT. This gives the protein CASSQDPGNTEAFF.

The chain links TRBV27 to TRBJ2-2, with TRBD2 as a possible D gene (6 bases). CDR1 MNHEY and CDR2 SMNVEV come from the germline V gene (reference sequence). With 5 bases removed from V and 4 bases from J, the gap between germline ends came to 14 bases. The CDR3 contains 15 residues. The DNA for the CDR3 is TGTGCCAGCAGTCAGTCGGGAGAGTTCACCGGGGAGCTGTTTTTT. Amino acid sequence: CASSQSGEFTGELFF.

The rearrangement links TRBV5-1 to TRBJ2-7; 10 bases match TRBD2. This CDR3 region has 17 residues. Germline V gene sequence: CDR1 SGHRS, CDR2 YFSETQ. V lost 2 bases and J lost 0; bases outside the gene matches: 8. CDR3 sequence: CASSLAPGTSVSYEQYF. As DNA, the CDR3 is TGCGCCAGCAGCTTAGCCCCCGGGACTAGCGTCTCCTACGAGCAGTACTTC.

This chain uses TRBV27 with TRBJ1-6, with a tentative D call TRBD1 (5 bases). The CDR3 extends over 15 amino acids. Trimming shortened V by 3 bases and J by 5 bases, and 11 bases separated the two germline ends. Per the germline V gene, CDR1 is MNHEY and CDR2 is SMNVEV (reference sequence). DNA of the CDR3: TGTGCCAGCAGTTTGGGGGGGTGGAATAATTCACCCCTCCACTTT. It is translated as CASSLGGWNNSPLHF.

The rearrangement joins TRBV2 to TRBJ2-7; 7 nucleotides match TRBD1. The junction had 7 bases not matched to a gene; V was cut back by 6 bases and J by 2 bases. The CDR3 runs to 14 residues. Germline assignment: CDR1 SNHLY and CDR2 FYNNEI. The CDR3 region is CASRTGLPPYEQYF. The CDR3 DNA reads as TGTGCCAGCAGGACAGGGCTACCACCCTACGAGCAGTACTTC.

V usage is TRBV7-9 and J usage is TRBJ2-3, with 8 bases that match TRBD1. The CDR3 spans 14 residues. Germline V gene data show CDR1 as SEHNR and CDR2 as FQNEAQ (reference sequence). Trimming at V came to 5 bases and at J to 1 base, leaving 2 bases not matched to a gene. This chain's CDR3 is CASSKGQGTDTQYF. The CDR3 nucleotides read TGTGCCAGCAGCAAGGGACAGGGCACAGATACGCAGTATTTT.

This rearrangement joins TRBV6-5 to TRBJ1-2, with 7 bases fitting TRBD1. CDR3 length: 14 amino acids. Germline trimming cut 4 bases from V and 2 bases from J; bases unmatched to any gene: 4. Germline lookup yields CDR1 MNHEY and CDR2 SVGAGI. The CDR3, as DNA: TGTGCCAGCAGTTTCGCGGACAGGAACTATGGCTACACCTTC. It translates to CASSFADRNYGYTF.

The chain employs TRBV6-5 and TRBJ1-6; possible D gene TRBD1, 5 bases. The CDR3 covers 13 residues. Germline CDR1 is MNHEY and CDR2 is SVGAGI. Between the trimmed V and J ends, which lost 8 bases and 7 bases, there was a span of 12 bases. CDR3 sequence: CASGHRGNSPLHF. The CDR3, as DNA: TGTGCCAGCGGCCACCGGGGGAATTCACCCCTCCACTTT.

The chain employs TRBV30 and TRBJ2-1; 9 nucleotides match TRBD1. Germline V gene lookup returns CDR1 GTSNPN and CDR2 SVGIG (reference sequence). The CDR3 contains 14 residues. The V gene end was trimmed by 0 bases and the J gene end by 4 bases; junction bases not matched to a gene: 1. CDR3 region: CAWSVGTGYNEQFF. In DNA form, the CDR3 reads TGTGCCTGGAGTGTGGGGACAGGGTACAATGAGCAGTTCTTC.

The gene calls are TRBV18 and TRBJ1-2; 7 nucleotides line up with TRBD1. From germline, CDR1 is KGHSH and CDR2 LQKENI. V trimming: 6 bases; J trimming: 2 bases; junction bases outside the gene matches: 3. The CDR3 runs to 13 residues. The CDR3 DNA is TGTGCCAGCTCCCCGGGACAGAACTATGGCTACACCTTC. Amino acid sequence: CASSPGQNYGYTF.

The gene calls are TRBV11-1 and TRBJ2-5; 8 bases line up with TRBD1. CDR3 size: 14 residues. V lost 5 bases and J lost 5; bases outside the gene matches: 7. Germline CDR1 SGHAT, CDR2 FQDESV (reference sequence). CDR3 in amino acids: CASSTRQGSETQYF. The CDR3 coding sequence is TGTGCCAGCAGCACCCGACAGGGGTCGGAGACCCAGTACTTC. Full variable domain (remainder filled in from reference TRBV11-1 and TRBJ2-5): EAEVAQSPRYKITEKSQAVAFWCDPISGHATLYWYRQILGQGPELLVQFQDESVVDDSQLPKDRFSAERLKGVDSTLKIQPAELGDSAMYLCASSTRQGSETQYFGPGTRLLVL.

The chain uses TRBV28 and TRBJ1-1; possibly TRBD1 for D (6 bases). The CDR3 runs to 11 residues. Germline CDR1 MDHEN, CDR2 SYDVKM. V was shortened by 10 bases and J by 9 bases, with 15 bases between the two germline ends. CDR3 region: CATEGGRQAFF. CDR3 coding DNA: TGTGCCACCGAGGGGGGGCGACAAGCTTTCTTT. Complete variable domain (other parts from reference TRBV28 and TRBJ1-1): DVKVTQSSRYLVKRTGEKVFLECVQDMDHENMFWYRQDPGLGLRLIYFSYDVKMKEKGDIPEGYSVSREKKERFSLILESASTNQTSMYLCATEGGRQAFFGQGTRLTVV.